This TCR beta chain appears in the sequencing data of a study of cytomegalovirus exposure and HLA in healthy donors. With 60 Vbeta and 13 Jbeta primers, the PCR was carried out. Method: immunoSEQ multiplex PCR; TCRdb's copy keeps in-frame clones and lacks some. Of 150,000 to 200,000 clones in the sample, about three quarters were seen once. Notes on this clone: Its antigen remains unknown.

General study findings and limits: In an earlier analysis, most TCR beta V segments were productive about 87% or about 30% of the time. In vitro, three CMV-associated chains proved specific for CMV antigens. Certain indistinguishable V segments, among them TRBV6-2 and TRBV6-3, were excluded.

Germline values: CDR1 MNHNS, CDR2 SASEGT. The CDR3 contains 13 residues. V gave up 11 bases and J gave up 1 base; unmatched junction bases: 4. The sequence was collected from a girl aged 10 to 17 in good health and CMV-seronegative. This sequence joins TRBV6-1 and TRBJ1-1; TRBD1 matches 10 bases. The source material was PBMCs. The CDR3 region has the DNA TGTGCCGGAGGGGACAGGGGGAACACTGAAGCTTTCTTT. It encodes CAGGDRGNTEAFF.